These 2 T cell receptor beta chains came from one sample sequenced in a study of cytomegalovirus exposure and HLA in healthy donors. PCR amplification relied on 60 Vbeta primers (plus 13 Jbeta primers). The data were produced by immunoSEQ multiplex PCR, yet TCRdb's version contains in-frame clones alone and is incomplete. The repertoire includes about 170,000 clones, about 75% of them detected once, and about 1% sits in the top ten. Sequencing was performed on PBMCs. The receptors originated from a woman in her fifties or sixties in good health and CMV-seropositive.

This clone appeared a single time. The chain uses TRBV9 and TRBJ2-7, with D possibly TRBD2 on 6 matching bases. V was trimmed by 4 bases and J by 2 bases, leaving 13 bases between them. The CDR3 is 14 residues long. CDR1 is SGDLS, CDR2 YYNGEE, per germline. In nucleotides, the CDR3 is TGTGCCAGCAGCACCCATAGCGGAACCTACGAGCAGTACTTC. This translates into CASSTHSGTYEQYF.

The chain has TRBV2 and TRBJ1-3; the D gene is possibly TRBD1 (6 bases). In germline, CDR1 is SNHLY, CDR2 FYNNEI. The CDR3 is 18 residues long. Trimming pared 2 bases from V and 1 base from J, leaving 18 bases between. The CDR3 DNA reads as TGTGCCAGCAGTGAACTACAGGGTACAGCCATATCTGGAAACACCATATATTTT. Protein sequence: CASSELQGTAISGNTIYF.